The following is a T cell receptor (beta chain) sequence with its context. What it binds is not known. These data belong to a study of cytomegalovirus exposure and HLA in healthy donors. It was with 60 Vbeta and 13 Jbeta primers that the PCR ran. TCRdb's copy holds only in-frame clones and misses some; the assay was immunoSEQ multiplex PCR. The record lists 35,000 to 45,000 clones, of which the ten most abundant hold 6% to 6.5%. The V gene lost 2 bases and the J gene lost 5 bases, with 7 bases spanning the gap. Germline CDR1 is MNHNY and CDR2 is SVGAGI (reference sequence). There are 12 residues in the CDR3. Overall study results and limits: Later analysis demonstrated an association between a missense DCLRE1C variant and TCR beta V- and J-gene trimming. Some V segments, including TRBV6-2 and TRBV6-3, were excluded as indistinguishable.

The chain joins TRBV6-6 to TRBJ2-7; D gene ambiguous. Input material: PBMCs. The TCR was taken from a man aged 25 to 40 in good health and CMV-seronegative. CDR3 protein: CASSYVADEQYF. For the CDR3, the DNA is TGTGCCAGCAGTTACGTTGCGGACGAGCAGTACTTC.